The entry below gives a single TCR beta chain sequence along with its context. Its specificity is unknown. On cycle 4 day 1 and cycle 7 day 1, as well as at baseline, blood was sampled. This sample was included in a study of OX40 agonist ivuxolimab in advanced cancers. Overall study findings and caveats: Low clonal expansion, among the lowest seen, marked partial responders at 0.1-3.0 mg/kg. CD4+ and CD8+ T cells in blood underwent clonal expansion by week 6 at 0.1 to 3.0 mg/kg.

TCRdb keeps only in-frame clones here, not all; method: immunoSEQ multiplex PCR. Here the sample spans about 20,000 clones, about 70% being singletons. Germline values: CDR1 SGHRS, CDR2 YFSETQ. After removal of 4 bases from V and 1 base from J, the junction contained 15 bases not matched to a gene. The CDR3 is 19 residues long. The sequence was collected from an adult with an advanced solid tumor such as melanoma, head and neck, liver or kidney cancer. This sequence joins TRBV5-1 and TRBJ2-1; 9 bases map to TRBD2. The sequences come from CD4+ or CD8+ T cells sorted from blood, collected in a trial of the OX40 agonist ivuxolimab. CDR3 loop: CASSPGGLAGTPSYNEQFF. DNA for the CDR3: TGCGCCAGCAGCCCGGGGGGGCTAGCGGGAACTCCATCCTACAATGAGCAGTTCTTC.